The T cell receptor beta chain described here comes from a study of molecular identifiers for immune sequencing clone quantification. Study context: In replicates, RNA taken from roughly 21,000 or 96,000 naive CD8 cells was divided five ways, and four portions underwent sequencing.

The CDR3 has 12 amino acids. The junction had 5 bases not matched to a gene; V was cut back by 9 bases and J by 6 bases. Germline CDR1 reads LNHDA; CDR2 reads SQIVND (reference sequence). MiXCR, run by TCRdb on the PCR reads, gives a single entry per CDR3 protein. Among hundreds of thousands of distinct CDR3 sequences listed, roughly 27% were seen once. This clonotype was found many times. This sequence was found in a human donor in good health. Some libraries in this study had Jurkat cell RNA spiked in. Sample: naive CD8+ T cells from blood, with Jurkat cell RNA spiked in. Subset in this sample: FACS-sorted CD8+CD4-CCR7+CD45RA+ naive T cells. The V and J genes are TRBV19 and TRBJ2-3, with 8 bases identical to TRBD2. CDR3 nucleotides: TGTGCCAGCGGGGGGGCCGGGGATACGCAGTATTTT. It is translated as CASGGAGDTQYF.